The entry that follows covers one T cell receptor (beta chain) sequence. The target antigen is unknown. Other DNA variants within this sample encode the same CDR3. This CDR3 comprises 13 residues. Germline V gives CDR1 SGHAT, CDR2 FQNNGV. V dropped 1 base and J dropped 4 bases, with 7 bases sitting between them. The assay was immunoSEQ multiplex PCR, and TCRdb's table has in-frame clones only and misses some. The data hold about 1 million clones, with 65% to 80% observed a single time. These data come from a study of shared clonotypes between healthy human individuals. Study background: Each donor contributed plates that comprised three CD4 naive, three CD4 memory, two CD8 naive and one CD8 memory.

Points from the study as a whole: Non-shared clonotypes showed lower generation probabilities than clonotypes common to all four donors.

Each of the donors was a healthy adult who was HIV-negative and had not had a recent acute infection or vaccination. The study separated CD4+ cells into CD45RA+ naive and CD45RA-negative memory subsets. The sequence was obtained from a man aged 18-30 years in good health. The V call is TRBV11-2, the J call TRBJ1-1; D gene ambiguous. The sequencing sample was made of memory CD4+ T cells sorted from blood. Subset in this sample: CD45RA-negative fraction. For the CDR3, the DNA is TGTGCCAGCAGCTTAGTTTTGGGCACTGAAGCTTTCTTT. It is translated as CASSLVLGTEAFF.